This T cell receptor (beta chain) derives from a study of T-cell memory formation after mild COVID-19 (dated by TCRdb to about 2021). A note on the overall study: Most TCR sequence clusters were specific to one of the two donors. Two young, previously healthy adult volunteers made up the cohort, one male and one female. Longitudinal TCRalpha and TCRbeta repertoire sequencing tracked T-cell clones expanding and contracting after mild COVID-19 in two donors. General conclusions and limits of the study: SARS-CoV-2 specificity of the second-wave clones peaking on day 37 was not confirmed. Some responding clones were detected in pre-infection memory, which suggested that pre-existing cross-reactive memory T cells had joined the SARS-CoV-2 response. Contracting CD4+ clones appeared mostly in the CM and EM memory subsets, whereas CD8+ clones were enriched in EMRA. Clones contracting from day 15 to 85 had balanced CD4/CD8 phenotypes, while a second wave expanding from day 15 to 37 was biased towards CD4+. The study covered only a couple of mild cases, and larger cohorts including severe cases with pre-infection samples were considered necessary.

PBMCs were isolated by Ficoll-Paque density gradient centrifugation. V is pared back by 0 bases and J by 6 bases, with 12 bases lying between the germline termini. The germline V gene yields SGHRS for CDR1 and YFSETQ for CDR2. The CDR3 runs 14 residues from the cysteine to the phenylalanine. Only CDR3 DNA remains: 42 bases, in frame from the first base. TCRdb shows the sequencer as Illumina NovaSeq 6000. cDNA libraries for TCRalpha and TCRbeta were prepared by 5'RACE using constant-segment primers, with sample barcodes and unique molecular identifiers added. Trizol reagent was used to extract RNA from every sample. Libraries were amplified in two PCR steps, with a second sample barcode and Illumina TruSeq adapters added in the second step. Sequencing of the libraries was done on an Illumina NovaSeq, producing 2 x 150 bp paired-end reads. Regarding the original processing steps: Demultiplexing of reads and collapsing into UMI-guided consensus sequences were performed with migec v1.2.7. Using mixcr v2.1.11, UMI consensuses were aligned to TRA and TRB V and J templates and then assembled into clonotypes. Clonotypes were classified as expanded or contracted when called significant by both edgeR and NoisET, with noise models trained on biological replicates. edgeR calls used a false discovery rate-adjusted p below 0.01 and a log2 fold-change threshold of 1. As an exploratory analysis of dynamics, max-normalized trajectories of the 1000 most abundant clonotypes were examined with PCA combined with hierarchical clustering. Separately sequenced CD4+ and CD8+ repertoires were used to assign a CD4 or CD8 phenotype to each responding clone. The public sequencing data were trimmed at Q25 with fastp and processed into clonotypes with MiXCR by TCRdb, which kept only in-frame beta chains. Rows merge per CDR3 protein into single entries with the most common DNA and genes. V and J calls and clone size were set by TCRdb, not the authors. The sample table contains 400,000 to 500,000 distinct CDR3 sequences; only one count was recorded for roughly 18% of them. Together, the top ten hold 20% to 25% of the sample.

For this clonotype: Which antigen it targets is not known. There are no base qualities to consult, and no much larger clone falls within one base.

The specimen sequenced was PBMCs or a T cell subset sorted from them (not recorded which). The receptor's source is a man between 18 and 29 years old who had mild COVID-19 (a few samples of this study predate the infection). The sample titles of this study are shuffled in the database, so cell type and time point are left out; the donor was told from shared clones. The receptor chain draws on TRBV5-1 and TRBJ1-2, with no confident D gene call. CDR3 loop: CASSLAEGYDGYTF. The nucleotide sequence reads as follows: TGCGCCAGCAGCTTGGCCGAGGGATATGATGGCTACACCTTC. The reference TRBV5-1 and TRBJ1-2 proteins fill in what lies around the CDR3, so the full variable domain reads KAGVTQTPRYLIKTRGQQVTLSCSPISGHRSVSWYQQTPGQGLQFLFEYFSETQRNKGNFPGRFSGRQFSNSRSEMNVSTLELGDSALYLCASSLAEGYDGYTFGSGTRLTVV.